This TCR beta chain was obtained from a study of shared clonotypes between healthy human individuals. J gave up 7 bases and V 4 bases, and 17 bases lay outside the gene matches. The CDR3 totals 18 residues. Germline CDR1 and CDR2: MGHRA and YSYEKL. Profiling relied on immunoSEQ multiplex PCR, and the TCRdb table lists in-frame clones only, not all of them. The sample includes around 700,000 clones, about two thirds of them seen just once. The receptor was isolated from a woman aged 25-40 years in good health. The material sequenced was memory CD4+ T cells sorted from blood. Subset defined: CD45RA-negative fraction. The rearrangement joins TRBV4-1 to TRBJ2-2; 8 nucleotides align to TRBD2. Here the CDR3 reads CASSRAELRSGSGGELFF. The CDR3 DNA reads as TGCGCCAGCAGCCGAGCCGAGCTAAGAAGCGGGAGCGGCGGGGAGCTGTTTTTT.